These 17 T cell receptor beta chains came from one sample sequenced in a study of T-cell memory formation after mild COVID-19 (dated by TCRdb to the early 2020s). The library was prepared using 5' RACE. The reads were generated on an Illumina NovaSeq 6000. The public sequencing data were trimmed at Q25 with fastp and processed into clonotypes with MiXCR by TCRdb, which kept only in-frame beta chains. One record per CDR3 amino acid sequence lists the most common genes and DNA. The table for this sample lists 350,000 or so distinct CDR3 sequences; 21% of them were counted only once. The ten largest account for 12% of the sample. Specimen: PBMCs or a T cell subset sorted from them (not recorded which). These receptors were collected from an adult woman who had mild COVID-19 (a few samples of this study predate the infection). The sample titles of this study are shuffled in the database, so cell type and time point are left out; the donor was told from shared clones.

This clonotype was seen a few times. The chain recombines TRBV7-9 with TRBJ2-5; 13 bases agree with TRBD2. The trim removed 4 bases at V and 0 bases at J, leaving 5 bases unmatched. The CDR3 has 17 residues. The germline V gene encodes CDR1 SEHNR and CDR2 FQNEAQ (reference sequence). Here the CDR3 DNA reads TGTGCCAGCAGCTCCCGGACTAGCGGGGGTAACCAAGAGACCCAGTACTTC. Protein: CASSSRTSGGNQETQYF.

The CDR3 DNA sequence: TGCGCCAGCAGCTGGACAGGGTTTCAAGAGACCCAGTACTTC. It yields the protein CASSWTGFQETQYF. The chain links TRBV5-1 to TRBJ2-5; TRBD1 matches at 8 bases. J lost 2 bases, V lost 3 bases, and 3 bases had no gene match. Germline CDR1 SGHRS, CDR2 YFSETQ. The CDR3 covers 14 residues.

The chain recombines TRBV20-1 with TRBJ2-7, with 7 bases fitting TRBD1. This CDR3 contains 13 residues. The trim removed 4 bases at V and 3 bases at J, leaving 6 bases unmatched. Looked up from germline, CDR1 is DFQATT and CDR2 is SNEGSKA (reference sequence). CDR3 loop: CSAKGQPHYEQYF. The CDR3 DNA is TGCAGTGCTAAGGGACAGCCTCACTACGAGCAGTACTTC.

The V and J genes are TRBV20-1 and TRBJ2-5; D is possibly TRBD1 (5 bases). The CDR3 covers 10 residues. Germline V gene sequence: CDR1 DFQATT, CDR2 SNEGSKA (reference sequence). With 6 bases removed from V and 5 bases from J, the gap between germline ends came to 7 bases. The CDR3 coding sequence is TGCAGTGCAGGGGCGGAGACCCAGTACTTC. Translated: CSAGAETQYF.

At least ten counts were recorded for this clonotype. V is TRBV4-3 and J is TRBJ2-5; tentatively, D is TRBD1 or TRBD2 (6 bases each). This CDR3 has 15 residues. CDR1 is LGHNA and CDR2 is YSLEER in the germline V gene. Trimming took off 6 bases at V and 5 bases at J, with 19 bases between the two ends. The CDR3 reads CASSRRGETGETQYF. The CDR3 DNA is TGCGCCAGCAGTCGAAGGGGGGAGACGGGGGAGACCCAGTACTTC.

This clonotype occurred a few times. The chain recombines TRBV9 with TRBJ2-3; 16 positions agree with TRBD2. The junction had 5 bases not matched to a gene; V was cut back by 6 bases and J by 4 bases. Looked up from germline, CDR1 is SGDLS and CDR2 is YYNGEE. The CDR3 contains 16 residues. This chain's CDR3 is CASTYGTSGGADTQYF. CDR3 nucleotides: TGTGCCAGCACCTACGGGACTAGCGGGGGGGCAGATACGCAGTATTTT. Full variable domain (rest looked up from reference TRBV9 and TRBJ2-3): DSGVTQTPKHLITATGQRVTLRCSPRSGDLSVYWYQQSLDQGLQFLIQYYNGEERAKGNILERFSAQQFPDLHSELNLSSLELGDSALYFCASTYGTSGGADTQYFGPGTRLTVL.

The genes are TRBV3-1 and TRBJ1-2; D is perhaps TRBD1 (5 bases). V was clipped by 1 base and J by 7 bases, with 13 bases between them. This CDR3 is 14 amino acids long. CDR1 LGHDT and CDR2 YNNKEL come from the germline V gene (reference sequence). In nucleotides, the CDR3 is TGTGCCAGCAGCCAAGTGGGGGTCACCGGTGGCTACACCTTC. Protein product: CASSQVGVTGGYTF.

The chain is built from TRBV6-1 and TRBJ2-2; TRBD1 agrees at 8 bases. V trimming: 7 bases; J trimming: 6 bases; junction bases outside the gene matches: 7. The length of the CDR3 is 14 residues. CDR1 MNHNS and CDR2 SASEGT come from the germline V gene. CDR3 region: CASIGDRKAGELFF. The CDR3 region has the DNA TGTGCCAGCATTGGGGACAGGAAAGCCGGGGAGCTGTTTTTT.

There are a few counts of this clonotype. This sequence joins TRBV7-3 and TRBJ2-3; D remains unclear. This CDR3 has 15 amino acids. CDR1 and CDR2 from the germline V gene are SGHTA and FQGTGA. Trimming took 0 bases from V and 5 from J, leaving 12 bases between them. This chain's CDR3 is CASSLTDIGGDTQYF. In DNA, the CDR3 is TGTGCCAGCAGCTTAACCGACATTGGTGGAGATACGCAGTATTTT.

This clonotype came up a few times. V and J are TRBV12-3 or TRBV12-4 and TRBJ1-5; the D is unclear. The CDR3 has 16 amino acids. V lost 3 bases, J lost 6 bases, and 18 bases lay in between. For the CDR3, the DNA is TGTGCCAGCAGTTTCAGGCCCGGTAATACGGGTCAGCCCCAGCATTTT. Its translation is CASSFRPGNTGQPQHF.

The V and J genes are TRBV9 and TRBJ2-7, with TRBD2 identical over 8 bases. Germline CDR1 and CDR2: SGDLS and YYNGEE. The CDR3 contains 14 residues. With V trimmed by 7 bases and J by 0 bases, 6 bases remained unmatched. In DNA, the CDR3 is TGTGCCAGCTCTAGCGGGCCGACCTCCTACGAGCAGTACTTC. Translation gives CASSSGPTSYEQYF.

This clonotype was counted at least ten times. This rearrangement joins TRBV5-1 to TRBJ1-6, with 9 bases matching TRBD1. Losses at the gene ends were 7 bases for V and 10 bases for J; bases not matched to a gene: 12. The CDR3 spans 15 residues. Per the germline V gene, CDR1 is SGHRS and CDR2 is YFSETQ. The CDR3 is CASRLDRGLGSPLHF. The CDR3 coding sequence is TGCGCCAGCCGATTGGACAGGGGCCTTGGGTCACCCCTCCACTTT.

Only one count was recorded for this clonotype. The chain combines TRBV5-4 with TRBJ2-3, with D perhaps TRBD2 (6 bases). Trimming took off 3 bases at V and 1 base at J, with 15 bases between the two ends. The length of the CDR3 is 16 residues. Germline V gives CDR1 SGHNT, CDR2 YYREEE (reference sequence). The CDR3 DNA reads as TGTGCCAGCAGCTCCCGTCTCACGGGGGGCACAGATACGCAGTATTTT. Its protein product is CASSSRLTGGTDTQYF.

In regard to this clonotype: One end of the junction fails to match germline, which may point to a read error. The chain combines TRBV4-2 with TRBJ2-7; perhaps D is TRBD1 or TRBD2 (5 bases each). The germline CDR1 and CDR2 sequences are LGHNA and YNFKEQ. The CDR3 has 15 amino acids. In DNA form, the CDR3 reads TGTGCCGGCAGCCAGGGCGGACTCTCTTCCTACGAGCAGTACTTC. It translates to CAGSQGGLSSYEQYF.

V gene TRBV5-6 combines with J gene TRBJ1-2; TRBD1 matches at 9 bases. The CDR3 sequence is 14 residues long. Trimming removed 5 bases from V and 3 bases from J; junction bases left unmatched: 5. Germline assignment: CDR1 SGHDT and CDR2 YYEEEE. CDR3 DNA sequence: TGTGCCAGCAGACGAACAGGGGGCGACTATGGCTACACCTTC. Encoded protein: CASRRTGGDYGYTF.

This clonotype was detected only a few times. The chain uses TRBV15 and TRBJ2-7; tentative D call: TRBD1 (6 bases). This CDR3 region has 15 residues. Germline V lookup: CDR1 LNHNV, CDR2 YYDKDF (reference sequence). V was trimmed by 5 bases and J by 0 bases, leaving 14 bases between them. CDR3 sequence (DNA): TGTGCCACCAGCTTTTTGGGGGCGGCCTCCTACGAGCAGTACTTC. Translating gives CATSFLGAASYEQYF.

The CDR3 is CASSVDDSGAYEQYF. Written as DNA, the CDR3 is TGTGCCAGCAGCGTAGATGATAGCGGGGCCTACGAGCAGTACTTC. V and J are TRBV9 and TRBJ2-7, with TRBD2 matching over 8 bases. The germline V gene encodes CDR1 SGDLS and CDR2 YYNGEE. The length of the CDR3 is 15 residues. V lost 0 bases and J lost 2; bases outside the gene matches: 4.